The clone carrying this TCR beta chain showed up just a few times. What it recognizes is unknown. This sample is part of a study of post-analysis software for immune sequencing data. Study information: Relapsing-remitting, secondary progressive and progressive-relapsing multiple sclerosis courses were included.

The TCR beta cDNA libraries contained unique molecular identifiers. With about 0.95 to 10 million T cells as the source, 400,000 to 550,000 cDNA molecules resulted. Each CDR3 protein is one row after TCRdb ran MiXCR on the PCR reads. The table lists about 560,000 distinct CDR3 sequences, about 40% of them singletons. General study results and limits: Batch-mates among the samples co-clustered strongly by F measure. Relative to controls, patients with multiple sclerosis showed significantly lower normalized Chao1 diversity.

The clonotype was recovered from a girl aged 5 to 17 with multiple sclerosis. The sample taken for sequencing was blood.

CDR3 DNA sequence: TGCGCCAGCAGCTTGCTCTCCAGGGGGGGCTACGAGCAGTACTTC. Translating it yields CASSLLSRGGYEQYF. The V gene is TRBV5-1, the J gene TRBJ2-7; D may match TRBD1 or TRBD2 (7 bases each). Germline V gives CDR1 SGHRS, CDR2 YFSETQ. The V and J ends lost 1 base and 3 bases respectively, with 14 bases between them. The CDR3 totals 15 residues.